Shown below are 10 T cell receptor beta chains from a single sample sequenced in a study of T cell responses to AZD1222 COVID-19 vaccine (dated by TCRdb to about 2021). Reading the label with the study, this specimen's time point is: baseline before first vaccination. Library construction relied on the immunoSEQ multiplex PCR assay. Here the immuneACCESS table is served through TCRdb, limited to in-frame sequences with V and J called. Missing clones are a known gap in these copies; in checked studies unresolved V genes cover under half, and the rest lacks a known reason. This sample has about 120,000 clones in its table, and roughly 92% of those were observed once. The top ten clones comprise around 1.7% of the sample. Sequences were derived from peripheral blood, sampled on day 0 of AZD1222 vaccination. The receptors shown here come from an adult in good health.

J is TRBJ1-4 and V is TRBV18; TRBD1 is a possible D gene (5 bases). The germline gives CDR1 KGHSH, CDR2 LQKENI. V lost 6 bases and J lost 7, with 15 bases in between. This CDR3 is 14 amino acids long. DNA for the CDR3: TGTGCCAGCTCTCCCGGGGCCCAGGGTGAAAAACTGTTTTTT. Translated, it gives CASSPGAQGEKLFF.

This clone has only one observation. The J gene is TRBJ2-7, the V gene TRBV10-3; D is perhaps TRBD2 (6 bases). CDR3 length equals 14 residues. Germline V gene data show CDR1 as ENHRY and CDR2 as SYGVKD. Trimming cost V 5 bases and J 6 bases, with 17 bases left between them. In DNA form, the CDR3 reads TGTGCCATCAGTCTCCGGGACTCCCTGGGCGAGCAGTACTTC. Translation gives CAISLRDSLGEQYF.

The chain is built from TRBV19 and TRBJ1-2, with TRBD1 as a possible D gene (5 bases). Germline lookup yields CDR1 LNHDA and CDR2 SQIVND (reference sequence). The CDR3 covers 13 residues. Trimming took 1 base from V and 8 from J, leaving 11 bases between them. CDR3 region: CASSIGQNDGYTF. Here the CDR3 DNA reads TGTGCCAGTAGTATAGGACAGAACGACGGCTACACCTTC.

This chain connects TRBV30 to TRBJ2-5; TRBD2 matches at 8 bases. The trim removed 4 bases at V and 5 bases at J, leaving 12 bases unmatched. This CDR3 has 15 residues. Germline CDR1 reads GTSNPN; CDR2 reads SVGIG (reference sequence). The CDR3 DNA sequence: TGTGCCTGGACCCCAGGAGCGGGGGACGGGGAGACCCAGTACTTC. Its translation is CAWTPGAGDGETQYF.

The chain couples TRBV25-1 to TRBJ1-1; 9 bases are shared with TRBD1. The V gene's germline CDR1 is MGHDK and CDR2 SYGVNS. The CDR3 extends over 17 amino acids. The V gene end was trimmed by 5 bases and the J gene end by 4 bases; junction bases not matched to a gene: 14. CDR3 coding DNA: TGTGCCAGCAGTCCCCCGGGGACAGGGAGGGCGAGCACTGAAGCTTTCTTT. Its translation is CASSPPGTGRASTEAFF. Full variable domain (missing parts from reference TRBV25-1 and TRBJ1-1): EADIYQTPRYLVIGTGKKITLECSQTMGHDKMYWYQQDPGMELHLIHYSYGVNSTEKGDLSSESTVSRIRTEHFPLTLESARPSHTSQYLCASSPPGTGRASTEAFFGQGTRLTVV.

This chain links TRBV19 with TRBJ2-2, with 8 bases aligning to TRBD1. This CDR3 spans 16 amino acids. In germline, CDR1 is LNHDA, CDR2 SQIVND (reference sequence). V lost 8 bases to trimming and J lost 5 bases; unmatched junction nucleotides: 13. Written as DNA, the CDR3 is TGTGCCAGTGAATCAGGGGCAGGGGGCGGGACCGGGGAGCTGTTTTTT. Protein: CASESGAGGGTGELFF.

The J gene is TRBJ1-4, the V gene TRBV5-1, with TRBD1 matching 7 bases. The CDR3 length is 17 residues. Trimming at V came to 0 bases and at J to 5 bases, leaving 10 bases not matched to a gene. Germline V gives CDR1 SGHRS, CDR2 YFSETQ. CDR3 bases: TGCGCCAGCAGCTTGGTCCCCCCGGGACAGTCAAATGAAAAACTGTTTTTT. Protein: CASSLVPPGQSNEKLFF.

This sequence joins TRBV6-1 and TRBJ1-1, with 10 bases identical to TRBD1. V dropped 3 bases and J dropped 1; count of bases not matched to a gene: 5. The CDR3 spans 16 residues. Looked up from germline, CDR1 is MNHNS and CDR2 is SASEGT. The DNA of the CDR3 is TGTGCCAGCAGTGATGGGACAGGGGAGAGGAACACTGAAGCTTTCTTT. It codes for CASSDGTGERNTEAFF.

The chain links TRBV29-1 to TRBJ2-5; 9 nucleotides agree with TRBD1. Unmatched junction bases numbered 5, after V lost 1 base and J lost 5 bases. Germline V gene data show CDR1 as SQVTM and CDR2 as ANQGSEA. The CDR3 is 14 residues long. CDR3 sequence: CSVEGVGTGETQYF. CDR3 bases: TGCAGCGTTGAAGGGGTGGGGACAGGGGAGACCCAGTACTTC.

The sample holds one count of this clone. V usage is TRBV19 and J usage is TRBJ1-1; 9 nucleotides line up with TRBD1. V shed 4 bases, J shed 11 bases, and the junction held 14 bases outside the gene matches. This CDR3 comprises 15 residues. Germline V CDR1 and CDR2: LNHDA, SQIVND (reference sequence). The CDR3: CASSTIRTGTGWAFF. CDR3 DNA sequence: TGTGCCAGTAGTACAATAAGAACCGGGACAGGGTGGGCTTTCTTT.